The T cell receptor (beta chain) described here comes from a study of blood T cell repertoires in COVID-19. For the study at large: Collection of acute and convalescent COVID-19 samples took place in the United States, Italy and Spain. From T cells, B-cell-depleted T cells, or PBMCs came the material, which was cDNA or gDNA.

How the authors handled the data: Estimates of nucleated cell counts were drawn from the amplification of reference gene primers. Sequencing used immunoSEQ multiplex PCR; TCRdb keeps in-frame clones, though not all of them. Clone size and the V and J calls come from that table; the DNA yielded D and trimming. The table has tens of thousands of clones, 83% seen once. This clone was picked up one time. CDR1 and CDR2 (germline): LGHDT, YNNKEL (reference sequence). The CDR3 length is 16 residues. V lost 5 bases and J 2 bases, leaving 13 bases between the germline ends. The source material was peripheral blood. V and J are TRBV3-1 (or the pseudogene TRBV3-2) and TRBJ2-6; possible D gene TRBD2, 6 bases. The receptor was derived from an elderly woman with acute or convalescent COVID-19. CDR3: CASSIFGGPGANVLTF. As DNA, the CDR3 is TGTGCCAGCAGCATATTCGGGGGTCCTGGGGCCAACGTCCTGACTTTC.